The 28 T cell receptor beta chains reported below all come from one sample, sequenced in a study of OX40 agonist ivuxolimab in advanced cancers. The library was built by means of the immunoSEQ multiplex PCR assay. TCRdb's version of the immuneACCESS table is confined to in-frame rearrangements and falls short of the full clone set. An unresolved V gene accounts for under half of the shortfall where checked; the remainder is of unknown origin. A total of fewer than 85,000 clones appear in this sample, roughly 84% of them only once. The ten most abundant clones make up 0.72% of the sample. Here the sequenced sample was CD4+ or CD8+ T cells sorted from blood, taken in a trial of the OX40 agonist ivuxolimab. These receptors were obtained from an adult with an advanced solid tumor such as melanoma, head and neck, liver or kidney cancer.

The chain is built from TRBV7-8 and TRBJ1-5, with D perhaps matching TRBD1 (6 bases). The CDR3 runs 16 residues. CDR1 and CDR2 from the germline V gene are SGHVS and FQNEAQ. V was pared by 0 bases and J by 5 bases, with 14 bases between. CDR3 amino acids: CASSLAPARGDQPQHF. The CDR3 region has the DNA TGTGCCAGCAGCTTAGCCCCGGCCAGGGGAGATCAGCCCCAGCATTTT.

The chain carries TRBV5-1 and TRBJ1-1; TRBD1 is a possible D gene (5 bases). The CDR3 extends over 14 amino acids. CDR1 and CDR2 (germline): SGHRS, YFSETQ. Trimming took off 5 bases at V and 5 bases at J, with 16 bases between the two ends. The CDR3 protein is CASSLIGGNTEAFF. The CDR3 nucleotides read TGCGCCAGCAGTCTGATCGGGGGGAATACTGAAGCTTTCTTT.

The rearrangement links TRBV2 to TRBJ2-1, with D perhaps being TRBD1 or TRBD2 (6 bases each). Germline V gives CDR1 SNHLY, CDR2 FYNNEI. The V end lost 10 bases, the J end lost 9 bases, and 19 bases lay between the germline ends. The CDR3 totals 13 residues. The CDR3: CATLGGRGGEQFF. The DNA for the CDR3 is TGTGCCACACTCGGGGGCAGGGGAGGTGAGCAGTTCTTC. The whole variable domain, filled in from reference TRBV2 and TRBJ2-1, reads EPEVTQTPSHQVTQMGQEVILRCVPISNHLYFYWYRQILGQKVEFLVSFYNNEISEKSEIFDDQFSVERPDGSNFTLKIRSTKLEDSAMYFCATLGGRGGEQFFGPGTRLTVL.

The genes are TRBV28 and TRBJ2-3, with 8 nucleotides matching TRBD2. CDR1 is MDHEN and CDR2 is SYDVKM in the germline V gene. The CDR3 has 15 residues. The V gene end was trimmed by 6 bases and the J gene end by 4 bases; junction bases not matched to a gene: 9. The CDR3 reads CASSPAGANPDTQYF. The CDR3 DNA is TGTGCCAGCAGCCCAGCGGGGGCCAATCCAGATACGCAGTATTTT.

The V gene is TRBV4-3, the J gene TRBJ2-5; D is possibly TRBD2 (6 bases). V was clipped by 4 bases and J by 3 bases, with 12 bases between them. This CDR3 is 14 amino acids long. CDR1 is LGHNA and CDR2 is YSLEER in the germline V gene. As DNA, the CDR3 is TGCGCCAGCAGCCGCTCGGGGGTTAAAGAGACCCAGTACTTC. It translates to CASSRSGVKETQYF.

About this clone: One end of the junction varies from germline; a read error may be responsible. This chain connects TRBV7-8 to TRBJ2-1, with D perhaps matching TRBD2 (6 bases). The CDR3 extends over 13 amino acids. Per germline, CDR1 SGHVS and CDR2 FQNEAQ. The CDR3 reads CASRRDSHNEQFF. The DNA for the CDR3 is TGTGCGAGCAGGCGGGACTCCCACAATGAGCAGTTCTTC.

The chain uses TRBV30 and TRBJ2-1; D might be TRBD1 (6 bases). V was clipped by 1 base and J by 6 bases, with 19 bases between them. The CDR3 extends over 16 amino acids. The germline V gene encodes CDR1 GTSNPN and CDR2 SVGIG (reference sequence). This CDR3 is CAWSALPDSQTNEQFF. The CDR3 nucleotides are TGTGCCTGGAGTGCCCTTCCGGACAGCCAAACCAATGAGCAGTTCTTC.

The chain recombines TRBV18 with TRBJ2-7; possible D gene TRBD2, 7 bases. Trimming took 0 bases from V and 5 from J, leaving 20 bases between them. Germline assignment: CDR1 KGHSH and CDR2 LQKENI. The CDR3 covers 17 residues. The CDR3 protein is CASSPPGGGLWTHEQYF. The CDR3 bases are TGTGCCAGCTCACCACCGGGCGGGGGCCTTTGGACCCACGAGCAGTACTTC.

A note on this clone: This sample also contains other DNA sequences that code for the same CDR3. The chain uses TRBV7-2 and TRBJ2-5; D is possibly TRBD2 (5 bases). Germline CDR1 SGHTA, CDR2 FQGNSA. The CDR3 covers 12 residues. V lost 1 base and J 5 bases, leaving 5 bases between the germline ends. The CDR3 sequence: CASSLGRETQYF. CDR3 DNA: TGTGCCAGCAGCTTAGGGAGGGAGACCCAGTACTTC.

As DNA, the CDR3 is TGCGCCAGGGGGGCGGGGACGCCCCGTGACAATGAGCAGTTCTTC. This gives the protein CARGAGTPRDNEQFF. The chain recombines TRBV4-3 with TRBJ2-1; D is possibly TRBD1 or TRBD2 (6 bases each). The germline gives CDR1 LGHNA, CDR2 YSLEER. This CDR3 has 15 amino acids. The V end lost 9 bases, the J end lost 5 bases, and 20 bases lay between the germline ends.

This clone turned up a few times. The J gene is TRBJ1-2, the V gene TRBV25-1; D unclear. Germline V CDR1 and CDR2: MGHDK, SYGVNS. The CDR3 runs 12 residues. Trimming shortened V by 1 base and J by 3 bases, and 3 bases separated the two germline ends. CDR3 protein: CASSESHYGYTF. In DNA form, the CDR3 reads TGTGCCAGCAGTGAATCACACTATGGCTACACCTTC.

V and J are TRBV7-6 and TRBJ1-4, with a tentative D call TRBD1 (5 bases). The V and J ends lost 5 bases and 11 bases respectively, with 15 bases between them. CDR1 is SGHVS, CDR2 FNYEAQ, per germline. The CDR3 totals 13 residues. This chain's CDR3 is CASSPRGVEKLFF. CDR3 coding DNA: TGTGCCAGCAGCCCCCGGGGCGTTGAGAAACTGTTTTTT.

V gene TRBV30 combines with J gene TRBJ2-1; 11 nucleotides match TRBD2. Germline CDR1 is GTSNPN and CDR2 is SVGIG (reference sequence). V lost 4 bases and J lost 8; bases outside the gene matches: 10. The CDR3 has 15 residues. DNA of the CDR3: TGTGCCTGGACGCGATCGGGACTAGCGGCTGATGAGCAGTTCTTC. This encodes CAWTRSGLAADEQFF.

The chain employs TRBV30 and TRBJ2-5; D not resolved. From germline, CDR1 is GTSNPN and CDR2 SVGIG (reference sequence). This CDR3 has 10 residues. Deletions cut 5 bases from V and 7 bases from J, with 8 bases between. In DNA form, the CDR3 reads TGTGCCTGGGGGGATGTGACCCAGTACTTC. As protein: CAWGDVTQYF.

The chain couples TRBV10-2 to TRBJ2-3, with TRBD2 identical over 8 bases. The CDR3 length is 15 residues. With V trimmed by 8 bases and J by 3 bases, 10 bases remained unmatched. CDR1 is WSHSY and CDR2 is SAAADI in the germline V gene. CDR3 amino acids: CASARGGPRTDTQYF. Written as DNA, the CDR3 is TGCGCCAGCGCTCGGGGGGGACCCCGGACAGATACGCAGTATTTT.

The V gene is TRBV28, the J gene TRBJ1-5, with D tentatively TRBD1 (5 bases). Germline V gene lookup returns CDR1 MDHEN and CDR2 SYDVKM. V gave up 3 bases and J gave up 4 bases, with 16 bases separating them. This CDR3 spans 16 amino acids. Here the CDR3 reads CASSFSPGRGNQPQHF. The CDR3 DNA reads TGTGCCAGCAGTTTTTCTCCAGGGCGGGGGAATCAGCCCCAGCATTTT.

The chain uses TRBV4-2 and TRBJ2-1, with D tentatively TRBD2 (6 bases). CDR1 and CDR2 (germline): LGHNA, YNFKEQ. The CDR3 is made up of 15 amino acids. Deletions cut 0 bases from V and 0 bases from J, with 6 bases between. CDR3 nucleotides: TGTGCCAGCAGCCAAGAGGGGGGCTCCTACAATGAGCAGTTCTTC. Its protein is CASSQEGGSYNEQFF.

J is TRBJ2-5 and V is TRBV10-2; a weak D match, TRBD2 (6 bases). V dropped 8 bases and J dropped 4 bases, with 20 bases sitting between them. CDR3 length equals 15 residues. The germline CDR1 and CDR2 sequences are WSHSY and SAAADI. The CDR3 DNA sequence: TGCGCCAGCCGTCCCGGGGGTGGAGAGAGAGAGACCCAGTACTTC. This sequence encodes CASRPGGGERETQYF.

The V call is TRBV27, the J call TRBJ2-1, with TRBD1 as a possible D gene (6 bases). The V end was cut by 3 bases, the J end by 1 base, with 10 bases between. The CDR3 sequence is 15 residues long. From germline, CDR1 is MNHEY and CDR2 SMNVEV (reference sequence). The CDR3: CASSLEGTSYNEQFF. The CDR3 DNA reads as TGTGCCAGCAGTTTGGAAGGGACATCCTACAATGAGCAGTTCTTC.

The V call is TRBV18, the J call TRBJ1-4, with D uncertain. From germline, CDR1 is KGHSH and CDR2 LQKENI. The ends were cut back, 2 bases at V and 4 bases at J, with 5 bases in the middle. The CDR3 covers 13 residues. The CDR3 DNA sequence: TGTGCCAGCTCACCATCGGTTAATGAAAAACTGTTTTTT. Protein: CASSPSVNEKLFF.

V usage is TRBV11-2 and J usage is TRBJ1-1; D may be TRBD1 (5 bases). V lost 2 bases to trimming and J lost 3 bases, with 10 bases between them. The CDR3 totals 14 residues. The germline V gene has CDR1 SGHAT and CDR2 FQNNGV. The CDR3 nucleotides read TGTGCCAGCAGCTTACAGGCGGGACACACTGAAGCTTTCTTT. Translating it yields CASSLQAGHTEAFF.

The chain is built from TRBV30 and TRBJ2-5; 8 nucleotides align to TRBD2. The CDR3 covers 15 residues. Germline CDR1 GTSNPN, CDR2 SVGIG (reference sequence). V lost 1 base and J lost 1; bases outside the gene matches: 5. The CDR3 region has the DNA TGTGCCTGGAGTGAAGTAGCGGGACCCCAAGAGACCCAGTACTTC. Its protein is CAWSEVAGPQETQYF. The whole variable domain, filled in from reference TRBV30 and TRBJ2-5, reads SQTIHQWPATLVQPVGSPLSLECTVEGTSNPNLYWYRQAAGRGLQLLFYSVGIGQISSEVPQNLSASRPQDRQFILSSKKLLLSDSGFYLCAWSEVAGPQETQYFGPGTRLLVL.

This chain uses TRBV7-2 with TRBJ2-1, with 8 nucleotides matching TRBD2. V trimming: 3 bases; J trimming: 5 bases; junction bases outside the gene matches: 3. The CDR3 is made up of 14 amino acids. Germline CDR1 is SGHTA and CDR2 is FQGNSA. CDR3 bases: TGTGCCAGCAGCTTCCGGGGACTAGACAATGAGCAGTTCTTC. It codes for CASSFRGLDNEQFF.

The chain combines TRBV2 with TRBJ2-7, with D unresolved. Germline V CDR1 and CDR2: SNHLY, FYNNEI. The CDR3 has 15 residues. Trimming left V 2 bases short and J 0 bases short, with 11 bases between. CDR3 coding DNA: TGTGCCAGCAGTGAAATTGGTAGGAGCTCCTACGAGCAGTACTTC. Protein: CASSEIGRSSYEQYF.

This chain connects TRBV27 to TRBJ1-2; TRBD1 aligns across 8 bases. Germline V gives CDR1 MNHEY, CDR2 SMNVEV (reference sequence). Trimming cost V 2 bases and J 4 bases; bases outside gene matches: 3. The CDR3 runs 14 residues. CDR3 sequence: CASSLTDRGYGYTF. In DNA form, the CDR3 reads TGTGCCAGCAGTTTAACTGACAGGGGCTATGGCTACACCTTC.

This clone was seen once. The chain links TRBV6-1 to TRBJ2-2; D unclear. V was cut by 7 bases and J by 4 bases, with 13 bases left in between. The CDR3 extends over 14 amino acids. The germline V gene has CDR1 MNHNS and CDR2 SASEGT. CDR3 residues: CASIQVATTGELFF. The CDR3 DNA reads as TGTGCCAGCATCCAGGTGGCGACCACCGGGGAGCTGTTTTTT.

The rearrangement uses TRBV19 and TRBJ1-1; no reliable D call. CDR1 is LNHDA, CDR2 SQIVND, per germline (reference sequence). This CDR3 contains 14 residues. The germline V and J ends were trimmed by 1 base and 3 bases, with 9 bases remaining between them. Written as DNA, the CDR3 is TGTGCCAGTAGTATAGGGTCAAGGGACACTGAAGCTTTCTTT. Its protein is CASSIGSRDTEAFF.

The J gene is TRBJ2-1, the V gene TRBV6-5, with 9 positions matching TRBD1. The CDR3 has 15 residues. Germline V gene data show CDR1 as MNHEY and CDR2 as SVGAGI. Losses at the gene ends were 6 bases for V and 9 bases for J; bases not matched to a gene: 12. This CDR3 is CASRAPGQGLGEQFF. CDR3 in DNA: TGTGCCAGCAGGGCACCGGGACAGGGACTTGGTGAGCAGTTCTTC.